This T cell receptor (beta chain) appears in the sequencing data of a study of blood T cell repertoires in COVID-19. On the study more broadly: Specimens from acute and convalescent COVID-19 originated in the United States, Italy and Spain. PBMCs, B-cell-depleted T cells, or T cells were the source of the cDNA or gDNA that made up the material.

Source study methods: The authors estimated nucleated cell counts from reference gene primer amplification. Generated by immunoSEQ multiplex PCR, the TCRdb table keeps only in-frame clones and is missing some. That table gives V, J and clone size, and the DNA gave D and trimming. There are approximately 150,000 clones in the sample; more than 75% occur only once, and 2% to 2.5% lies in the top ten. Sequencing used peripheral blood. The TCR originated in a man over 45 who had recovered from COVID-19.

CDR3 region: CASRGHYGYTF. The CDR3 bases are TGTGCCAGCAGGGGGCACTATGGCTACACCTTC. The chain links TRBV2 to TRBJ1-2; D might be TRBD1 (5 bases). Trimming shortened V by 6 bases and J by 3 bases, and 5 bases separated the two germline ends. Germline V gene data show CDR1 as SNHLY and CDR2 as FYNNEI. The CDR3 is 11 amino acids.